Below are 10 T cell receptor beta chains sequenced from a single sample in a study of shared clonotypes between healthy human individuals (dated by TCRdb to the early 2020s). For the CD8 naive samples, CD45RO-negative cells were positively selected for CCR7, yielding a CD45RA+CCR7+ population from which TemRA cells were excluded. The library was made by the immunoSEQ multiplex PCR assay. As stored in TCRdb, this immuneACCESS dataset retains in-frame rearrangements with V and J assigned. A fraction of the clones does not appear; measured against another copy, unresolved V genes explain less than half of the discrepancy, and the remainder lacks a known reason. A total of approximately 650,000 clones appear in this sample, 95% to 96% of them only once. In total, the top ten clones hold 0.11% of the sample. Material for sequencing was naive CD8+ T cells sorted from blood. Interpreted using the paper, the cell subset or site label stands for: CD45RA+CCR7+. The receptors derive from a woman in her twenties or thirties in good health.

The rearrangement links TRBV27 to TRBJ1-1, with TRBD1 matching over 8 bases. CDR1 and CDR2 (germline): MNHEY, SMNVEV (reference sequence). V shed 6 bases, J shed 4 bases, and the junction held 4 bases outside the gene matches. CDR3 size: 13 residues. The CDR3 DNA sequence: TGTGCCAGCAGCCCCGGACAGGGCACTGAAGCTTTCTTT. This codes for CASSPGQGTEAFF.

The V call is TRBV10-1, the J call TRBJ2-5; D gene unclear. The CDR3 is 16 residues long. V was cut by 0 bases and J by 4 bases, with 15 bases left in between. Germline assignment: CDR1 WNHNN and CDR2 SYGVQD (reference sequence). The CDR3 reads CASSESQALPPETQYF. The CDR3 bases are TGCGCCAGCAGTGAGTCCCAGGCCCTGCCTCCAGAGACCCAGTACTTC.

With regard to this clone: The identical CDR3 is also encoded by other nucleotide sequences in the sample. CDR3 in DNA: TGTGCCAGCAGCGTAGGGACAGATTCCTACGAGCAGTACTTC. Protein product: CASSVGTDSYEQYF. This chain connects TRBV9 to TRBJ2-7; possible D gene TRBD1, 6 bases. The germline V gene encodes CDR1 SGDLS and CDR2 YYNGEE. The CDR3 is made up of 14 amino acids. Trimming shortened V by 0 bases and J by 1 base, and 8 bases separated the two germline ends.

CDR3 nucleotide sequence: TGCGCCAGCAGCCTAACGACAGGGGTCCGGGACACTGAAGCTTTCTTT. The encoded protein is CASSLTTGVRDTEAFF. The V and J genes are TRBV4-1 and TRBJ1-1, with TRBD1 matching 8 bases. CDR3 length: 16 residues. V lost 4 bases, J lost 3 bases, and 10 bases stayed unmatched. CDR1 and CDR2 from the germline V gene are MGHRA and YSYEKL.

J is TRBJ1-2 and V is TRBV28; D not certain. V was trimmed by 2 bases and J by 4 bases, leaving 11 bases between them. The CDR3 covers 14 residues. Per germline, CDR1 MDHEN and CDR2 SYDVKM. CDR3 DNA sequence: TGTGCCAGCAGTTTACCGGGTCTGTCCTATGGCTACACCTTC. Its protein product is CASSLPGLSYGYTF.

This sequence joins TRBV15 and TRBJ1-1, with no clear D. Looked up from germline, CDR1 is LNHNV and CDR2 is YYDKDF (reference sequence). This CDR3 has 13 residues. Trimming took off 7 bases at V and 4 bases at J, with 13 bases between the two ends. The CDR3 DNA follows: TGTGCCACCAAAATAGGTATTAGCACTGAAGCTTTCTTT. Translating gives CATKIGISTEAFF.

The chain carries TRBV21-1 and TRBJ2-7; whether TRBD1, the table's D call, matches the DNA was not checked. TRBV21-1 is deemed a pseudogene. This CDR3 region has 14 residues. CDR3 in DNA: TGTGCCAGCAGCGGACAGGGGAACATCTACGAGCAGTACTTC. Its protein product is CASSGQGNIYEQYF.

The chain combines TRBV14 with TRBJ2-3; no firm D call. This CDR3 has 13 amino acids. The germline V gene encodes CDR1 SGHDN and CDR2 FVKESK. The V end lost 0 bases, the J end lost 5 bases, and 6 bases lay between the germline ends. The chain's CDR3 is CASSQDGLDTQYF. The CDR3 DNA is TGTGCCAGCAGCCAAGATGGATTAGATACGCAGTATTTT.

The chain couples TRBV5-4 to TRBJ2-2; D is undetermined. V gave up 2 bases and J gave up 4 bases, with 6 bases separating them. CDR1 and CDR2 (germline): SGHNT, YYREEE (reference sequence). The CDR3 is 13 residues long. CDR3 protein: CASSFSGTGELFF. The CDR3 nucleotides read TGTGCCAGCAGCTTTTCGGGCACCGGGGAGCTGTTTTTT.

The chain carries TRBV27 and TRBJ2-7, with a tentative D call TRBD2 (6 bases). This CDR3 has 13 residues. Trimming stripped 2 bases from V and 7 bases from J, with 12 bases between. The germline gives CDR1 MNHEY, CDR2 SMNVEV (reference sequence). The CDR3 region has the DNA TGTGCCAGCAGTTTAGGCCTGAGCGGGGAGCAGTACTTC. Translated, it gives CASSLGLSGEQYF.